The 26 T cell receptor beta chains given below trace back to one sample, sequenced in a study of blood T cell repertoires in COVID-19. Clones were read by immunoSEQ multiplex PCR, and TCRdb kept only the in-frame ones, dropping some. The sample carries over 85,000 clones, approximately 86% recorded once. The sample was peripheral blood. These receptors were taken from a man aged 40-49 years with acute or convalescent COVID-19.

The V call is TRBV25-1, the J call TRBJ2-5; weak D call: TRBD2 (5 bases). The germline V and J ends were trimmed by 3 bases and 5 bases, with 13 bases remaining between them. CDR1 MGHDK and CDR2 SYGVNS come from the germline V gene. This CDR3 contains 14 residues. CDR3 region: CASSDRAELETQYF. The CDR3 region has the DNA TGTGCCAGCAGTGACCGAGCGGAGTTGGAGACCCAGTACTTC.

The chain recombines TRBV29-1 with TRBJ2-5; D call uncertain. This CDR3 contains 13 residues. Germline V gives CDR1 SQVTM, CDR2 ANQGSEA. V was clipped by 1 base and J by 0 bases, with 6 bases between them. CDR3 DNA: TGCAGCGTTGAAGTCAGCGACCAAGAGACCCAGTACTTC. This sequence encodes CSVEVSDQETQYF.

V gene TRBV24-1 combines with J gene TRBJ1-2; TRBD1 might be the D (5 bases). This CDR3 comprises 17 residues. The V gene's germline CDR1 is KGHDR and CDR2 SFDVKD. V shed 2 bases and J shed 5 bases, with 20 bases lying between them. The CDR3 region is CATSDSAVRGSDYGYTF. CDR3 in DNA: TGTGCCACCAGTGATTCCGCCGTTCGGGGGAGTGATTATGGCTACACCTTC.

The chain carries TRBV18 and TRBJ1-1, with TRBD1 matching over 7 bases. The CDR3 loop spans 15 amino acids. With 5 bases clipped from V and 1 base from J, the junction kept 7 bases outside the gene matches. The germline V gene encodes CDR1 KGHSH and CDR2 LQKENI. The CDR3 DNA is TGTGCCAGCTCAGGGGAACAGGGGTGGAACACTGAAGCTTTCTTT. Translating gives CASSGEQGWNTEAFF.

CDR3 coding DNA: TGTGCCAGTAGTTCACAGGGATCTAATGAAAAACTGTTTTTT. Its protein product is CASSSQGSNEKLFF. The V gene is TRBV19, the J gene TRBJ1-4, with D maybe TRBD1 (6 bases). Germline loops: CDR1 LNHDA, CDR2 SQIVND (reference sequence). V was shortened by 5 bases and J by 3 bases, with 10 bases between the two germline ends. This CDR3 contains 14 residues.

V is TRBV5-1 and J is TRBJ2-5; 10 nucleotides agree with TRBD1. This CDR3 contains 14 residues. With V trimmed by 3 bases and J by 4 bases, 3 bases remained unmatched. Germline values: CDR1 SGHRS, CDR2 YFSETQ. CDR3 in amino acids: CASSSGTGAETQYF. Here the CDR3 DNA reads TGCGCCAGCAGCTCTGGGACAGGGGCAGAGACCCAGTACTTC.

This clone was recorded only once. This chain connects TRBV6-1 to TRBJ1-5; TRBD1 agrees at 9 bases. The CDR3 has 15 amino acids. Germline CDR1 and CDR2: MNHNS and SASEGT. The V gene end was trimmed by 2 bases and the J gene end by 6 bases; junction bases not matched to a gene: 5. CDR3 region: CASSEYRGQGQPQHF. DNA of the CDR3: TGTGCCAGCAGTGAATACAGGGGGCAGGGTCAGCCCCAGCATTTT.

The V and J genes are TRBV5-1 and TRBJ2-7; D is perhaps TRBD1 (6 bases). CDR1 and CDR2 (germline): SGHRS, YFSETQ. The V end lost 0 bases, the J end lost 0 bases, and 10 bases lay between the germline ends. The CDR3 runs 15 residues. CDR3 nucleotide sequence: TGCGCCAGCAGCTTGGGGGGGCTCCACTCCTACGAGCAGTACTTC. This codes for CASSLGGLHSYEQYF.

This clone has just one count. The V and J genes are TRBV4-2 and TRBJ2-5; 9 bases align to TRBD2. CDR3 length equals 16 residues. Germline CDR1 LGHNA, CDR2 YNFKEQ. J was trimmed by 3 bases and V by 0 bases; bases with no gene match: 5. CDR3 coding DNA: TGTGCCAGCAGCCAAGATCGGTCTAGCGGGGAAGAGACCCAGTACTTC. It encodes CASSQDRSSGEETQYF.

The chain links TRBV5-4 to TRBJ2-1; a possible D gene is TRBD1 (6 bases). The V and J ends lost 4 bases and 0 bases respectively, with 11 bases between them. Germline V CDR1 and CDR2: SGHNT, YYREEE (reference sequence). This CDR3 contains 15 residues. In nucleotides, the CDR3 is TGTGCCAGCAGCCCGACAGGTAGCTCCTACAATGAGCAGTTCTTC. This codes for CASSPTGSSYNEQFF.

The rearrangement joins TRBV29-1 to TRBJ1-2; no reliable D call. Germline V lookup: CDR1 SQVTM, CDR2 ANQGSEA. CDR3 length: 12 amino acids. Between the trimmed V and J ends, which lost 3 bases and 6 bases, there was a span of 11 bases. The CDR3 DNA reads TGCAGCGTTGAGGGTTTCGGGGATGGCTACACCTTC. Encoded protein: CSVEGFGDGYTF.

The chain has TRBV11-2 and TRBJ1-5, with 9 nucleotides matching TRBD1. The junction had 5 bases not matched to a gene; V was cut back by 5 bases and J by 6 bases. The CDR3 spans 14 residues. CDR1 is SGHAT and CDR2 is FQNNGV in the germline V gene. CDR3 bases: TGTGCCAGCAGCCAGGGACAGGGAGGTCAGCCCCAGCATTTT. Translation gives CASSQGQGGQPQHF.

The rearrangement links TRBV5-1 to TRBJ1-1; 7 bases agree with TRBD1. With 4 bases clipped from V and 1 base from J, the junction kept 7 bases outside the gene matches. The CDR3 extends over 15 amino acids. Germline V gives CDR1 SGHRS, CDR2 YFSETQ. CDR3 sequence reads: CASSNGGTANTEAFF. The CDR3 nucleotides read TGCGCCAGCAGCAACGGAGGGACAGCGAACACTGAAGCTTTCTTT.

The chain is built from TRBV6-5 and TRBJ1-5; D unresolved. CDR1 and CDR2 (germline): MNHEY, SVGAGI. This CDR3 contains 15 residues. With 8 bases removed from V and 3 bases from J, the gap between germline ends came to 17 bases. DNA for the CDR3: TGTGCCAGCTCTCAACGGCGGGATCCCAATCAGCCCCAGCATTTT. This translates into CASSQRRDPNQPQHF.

This rearrangement joins TRBV7-6 to TRBJ1-2; D remains unclear. Germline values: CDR1 SGHVS, CDR2 FNYEAQ. The CDR3 covers 14 residues. V shed 2 bases and J shed 3 bases, with 10 bases lying between them. The CDR3 protein is CASSLNPGYYGYTF. In DNA, the CDR3 is TGTGCCAGCAGCTTAAACCCGGGGTACTATGGCTACACCTTC.

CDR3 loop: CASSPRTGFGYTF. CDR3 nucleotides: TGTGCCAGCAGCCCACGGACAGGGTTTGGCTACACCTTC. The chain joins TRBV3-1 (or the pseudogene TRBV3-2) to TRBJ1-2; 8 bases are a match to TRBD1. Germline-derived CDR1 and CDR2 are LGHDT and YNNKEL (reference sequence). Trimming cost V 4 bases and J 7 bases; bases outside gene matches: 5. This CDR3 comprises 13 residues.

This clone was counted at least ten times. This rearrangement joins TRBV10-3 to TRBJ2-1; TRBD1 aligns across 7 bases. V was clipped by 3 bases and J by 8 bases; unmatched bases: 10. Germline CDR1 and CDR2: ENHRY and SYGVKD. The CDR3 is 15 amino acids. DNA for the CDR3: TGTGCCATCAGTGACCGAAGAACAGGGGTCGATGAGCAGTTCTTC. Its protein product is CAISDRRTGVDEQFF.

J is TRBJ2-1 and V is TRBV27; 14 nucleotides match TRBD2. Germline-derived CDR1 and CDR2 are MNHEY and SMNVEV (reference sequence). V lost 2 bases to trimming and J lost 2 bases; unmatched junction nucleotides: 8. The CDR3 extends over 19 amino acids. CDR3: CASSLKGLAGGRTYNEQFF. In DNA form, the CDR3 reads TGTGCCAGCAGTTTAAAAGGACTAGCGGGGGGCCGTACCTACAATGAGCAGTTCTTC.

The chain's CDR3 is CASRWDRGQPQHF. Written as DNA, the CDR3 is TGTGCCAGCAGATGGGACAGGGGTCAGCCCCAGCATTTT. V usage is TRBV6-5 and J usage is TRBJ1-5; TRBD1 agrees at 10 bases. The CDR3 spans 13 residues. The germline V gene encodes CDR1 MNHEY and CDR2 SVGAGI. Losses at the gene ends were 6 bases for V and 6 bases for J; bases not matched to a gene: 2.

J is TRBJ1-3 and V is TRBV12-3 or TRBV12-4, with D perhaps TRBD1 (5 bases). This CDR3 region has 12 residues. The ends were cut back, 5 bases at V and 8 bases at J, with 10 bases in the middle. The CDR3 loop reads CASSLLGHTIYF. The CDR3 DNA is TGTGCCAGCAGTCTTTTGGGGCACACCATATATTTT.

The gene calls are TRBV19 and TRBJ1-5, with D possibly matching TRBD1 (5 bases). The CDR3 extends over 15 amino acids. Germline CDR1 LNHDA, CDR2 SQIVND (reference sequence). The germline V and J ends were trimmed by 4 bases and 4 bases, with 14 bases remaining between them. The CDR3 spells CASSTTGYTNQPQHF. DNA of the CDR3: TGTGCCAGTAGTACCACAGGATATACAAATCAGCCCCAGCATTTT.

J is TRBJ2-3 and V is TRBV6-2 or TRBV6-3; 12 positions match TRBD2. There are 17 residues in the CDR3. With 6 bases clipped from V and 6 bases from J, the junction kept 13 bases outside the gene matches. Germline V gene sequence: CDR1 MNHEY, CDR2 SVGEGT. DNA of the CDR3: TGTGCCAGCAGCTATCAAACTAGCGGGGGGTTTCGGGATACGCAGTATTTT. Protein: CASSYQTSGGFRDTQYF.

This clone was detected only a few times. The chain has TRBV7-2 and TRBJ2-1, with 9 bases fitting TRBD2. The V segment lost 0 bases and the J segment 7 bases; nucleotides outside the gene matches: 4. Germline V gene lookup returns CDR1 SGHTA and CDR2 FQGNSA. The CDR3 spans 15 residues. The CDR3 here is CASSLASGSMNEQFF. For the CDR3, the DNA is TGTGCCAGCAGCTTAGCTAGCGGGAGTATGAATGAGCAGTTCTTC.

The V gene is TRBV18, the J gene TRBJ1-3; D is undetermined. Trimming took 3 bases from V and 2 from J, leaving 14 bases between them. The germline V gene encodes CDR1 KGHSH and CDR2 LQKENI. CDR3 size: 16 residues. The CDR3, as DNA: TGTGCCAGCTCACCCCGGGGAGGCGGGGCTGGAAACACCATATATTTT. Translating gives CASSPRGGGAGNTIYF.

The table lists this clone with a few counts. The chain uses TRBV3-1 (or the pseudogene TRBV3-2) and TRBJ2-1; a weak D match, TRBD2 (5 bases). V lost 1 base and J lost 8, with 12 bases in between. Germline V gene data show CDR1 as LGHDT and CDR2 as YNNKEL (reference sequence). The CDR3 totals 14 residues. CDR3 coding DNA: TGTGCCAGCAGCCAAGTGGCAGGAGGCGATGAGCAGTTCTTC. This translates into CASSQVAGGDEQFF.

The chain joins TRBV6-1 to TRBJ2-1; 9 positions match TRBD1. V was clipped by 0 bases and J by 4 bases; unmatched bases: 13. Germline V lookup: CDR1 MNHNS, CDR2 SASEGT. This CDR3 comprises 19 residues. The CDR3 DNA sequence: TGTGCCAGCAGTGAAGCCACCTTACAGGGGGCTTGGGGATACAATGAGCAGTTCTTC. This gives the protein CASSEATLQGAWGYNEQFF.